The 27 T cell receptor beta chains in this list originate from one sample, sequenced in a study of blood T cell repertoires in COVID-19. Some clones are missing from TCRdb's copy, which holds only in-frame ones; the method was immunoSEQ multiplex PCR. The profile shows 310,000 or so clones, approximately 90% of them singletons. The sample comprised PBMCs or T cells enriched from blood (not recorded which). The receptors were gathered from a woman aged 18-30 years who had recovered from COVID-19.

This rearrangement joins TRBV10-3 to TRBJ1-4, with TRBD1 matching 9 bases. J gave up 8 bases and V 10 bases, and 8 bases lay outside the gene matches. CDR3 length equals 13 residues. Germline V CDR1 and CDR2: ENHRY, SYGVKD. The CDR3 DNA sequence: TGTGCCAGCCGGACAGGGGCCGAGGAAAAACTGTTTTTT. Protein sequence: CASRTGAEEKLFF.

The chain couples TRBV7-6 to TRBJ1-4; 10 nucleotides align to TRBD1. CDR1 SGHVS and CDR2 FNYEAQ come from the germline V gene. The trim removed 4 bases at V and 0 bases at J, leaving 2 bases unmatched. The CDR3 is 16 residues long. The CDR3 region has the DNA TGTGCCAGCAGCTGGGGACAGGGGCCAACTAATGAAAAACTGTTTTTT. Its translation is CASSWGQGPTNEKLFF.

J is TRBJ2-2 and V is TRBV29-1, with D maybe TRBD1 (5 bases). This CDR3 region has 17 residues. Trimming took off 0 bases at V and 3 bases at J, with 17 bases between the two ends. CDR1 SQVTM and CDR2 ANQGSEA come from the germline V gene. The CDR3 coding sequence is TGCAGCGTTGAAGAAGATGCTGCAGGGTTGTACACCGGGGAGCTGTTTTTT. Translating gives CSVEEDAAGLYTGELFF.

Only a few counts were recorded for this clone. This chain joins TRBV5-6 and TRBJ1-1; 7 nucleotides match TRBD1. Germline V gives CDR1 SGHDT, CDR2 YYEEEE. This CDR3 has 14 residues. Trimming at V came to 5 bases and at J to 6 bases, leaving 10 bases not matched to a gene. CDR3: CASSLGAGGAEAFF. The DNA for the CDR3 is TGTGCCAGCAGTCTGGGGGCAGGGGGAGCTGAAGCTTTCTTT.

CDR3 sequence reads: CASSLPGGGSPLHF. The CDR3 DNA sequence: TGTGCCAGCAGCTTACCAGGGGGCGGATCACCCCTCCACTTT. The chain is built from TRBV7-2 and TRBJ1-6, with 8 bases that match TRBD1. Germline V gene lookup returns CDR1 SGHTA and CDR2 FQGNSA. There are 14 residues in the CDR3. V was pared by 2 bases and J by 10 bases, with 4 bases of the junction left unmatched.

The chain is built from TRBV11-2 and TRBJ2-1; 7 nucleotides align to TRBD1. This CDR3 comprises 12 residues. Germline V gene data show CDR1 as SGHAT and CDR2 as FQNNGV. The J segment lost 15 bases and the V segment lost 5 bases, leaving 10 bases of the junction unmatched. CDR3 region: CASSINRGLWFF. The CDR3 nucleotides read TGTGCCAGCAGCATAAACAGGGGCCTGTGGTTCTTC.

V is TRBV7-2 and J is TRBJ1-3; 7 bases line up with TRBD1. The CDR3 totals 14 residues. V was clipped by 5 bases and J by 3 bases; unmatched bases: 4. Germline V lookup: CDR1 SGHTA, CDR2 FQGNSA. The CDR3: CASSRQGSGNTIYF. The DNA for the CDR3 is TGTGCCAGCAGCAGACAGGGTAGTGGAAACACCATATATTTT.

CDR3 in DNA: TGTGCCAGCAGCAAAGGGGGTTCGGGGGCCAACGTCCTGACTTTC. Its protein is CASSKGGSGANVLTF. This chain uses TRBV6-4 with TRBJ2-6; D perhaps matches TRBD1 (6 bases). V dropped 6 bases and J dropped 4 bases, with 13 bases sitting between them. From germline, CDR1 is MRHNA and CDR2 SNTAGT. The CDR3 covers 15 residues.

The chain combines TRBV5-8 with TRBJ2-5; 9 bases fit TRBD1. CDR3 length: 19 amino acids. Germline V gene data show CDR1 as SGHTS and CDR2 as YDEGEE. The trim removed 0 bases at V and 1 base at J, leaving 13 bases unmatched. The CDR3 coding sequence is TGTGCCAGCAGCTTGGGGGTTATGGTCGGACAGGGGTCCCAAGAGACCCAGTACTTC. This encodes CASSLGVMVGQGSQETQYF.

CDR3 region: CASRGRDYEQYF. The CDR3 DNA is TGTGCCAGCAGGGGCAGAGACTACGAGCAGTACTTC. This sequence joins TRBV13 and TRBJ2-7; D not resolved. Germline V gene lookup returns CDR1 PRHDT and CDR2 FYEKMQ (reference sequence). Trimming pared 6 bases from V and 3 bases from J, leaving 9 bases between. The CDR3 extends over 12 amino acids. Drawing the rest from reference TRBV13 and TRBJ2-7, the complete variable domain is AAGVIQSPRHLIKEKRETATLKCYPIPRHDTVYWYQQGPGQDPQFLISFYEKMQSDKGSIPDRFSAQQFSDYHSELNMSSLELGDSALYFCASRGRDYEQYFGPGTRLTVT.

The chain links TRBV4-3 to TRBJ2-3, with TRBD2 identical over 8 bases. With V trimmed by 2 bases and J by 4 bases, 5 bases remained unmatched. CDR1 and CDR2 from the germline V gene are LGHNA and YSLEER. This CDR3 has 15 residues. CDR3 amino acids: CASSQRAGGPDTQYF. CDR3 nucleotides: TGCGCCAGCAGCCAACGGGCGGGGGGCCCAGATACGCAGTATTTT.

The chain employs TRBV3-1 (or the pseudogene TRBV3-2) and TRBJ2-2, with 9 nucleotides matching TRBD1. J lost 6 bases, V lost 1 base, and 0 bases had no gene match. Germline loops: CDR1 LGHDT, CDR2 YNNKEL (reference sequence). This CDR3 is built from 14 residues. Here the CDR3 reads CASSQGTGAGELFF. CDR3 in DNA: TGTGCCAGCAGCCAAGGGACAGGGGCCGGGGAGCTGTTTTTT.

The rearrangement joins TRBV4-3 to TRBJ2-2; TRBD2 agrees at 7 bases. The CDR3 has 14 amino acids. Germline V gene sequence: CDR1 LGHNA, CDR2 YSLEER. V lost 5 bases and J lost 8; bases outside the gene matches: 8. For the CDR3, the DNA is TGCGCCAGCAGCATGCGACTAGCTTATGGGGAGCTGTTTTTT. Its translation: CASSMRLAYGELFF.

There are a few counts of this clone. This rearrangement joins TRBV19 to TRBJ1-1; D not certain. Germline loops: CDR1 LNHDA, CDR2 SQIVND (reference sequence). Trimming cost V 8 bases and J 4 bases, with 11 bases left between them. CDR3 size: 12 residues. As DNA, the CDR3 is TGTGCCAGTTTTACGGGAGGCACTGAAGCTTTCTTT. Translation: CASFTGGTEAFF.

The chain recombines TRBV7-2 with TRBJ1-6; no clear D gene. Looked up from germline, CDR1 is SGHTA and CDR2 is FQGNSA. Trimming cost V 3 bases and J 3 bases, with 21 bases left between them. This CDR3 has 19 residues. The CDR3 bases are TGTGCCAGCAGCTTTGTGGGAGGTGGACTAAAACGCTATAATTCACCCCTCCACTTT. Protein: CASSFVGGGLKRYNSPLHF.

The chain joins TRBV15 to TRBJ1-6; tentative D call: TRBD1 (6 bases). Per germline, CDR1 LNHNV and CDR2 YYDKDF (reference sequence). The CDR3 is 16 residues long. V was shortened by 3 bases and J by 3 bases, with 12 bases between the two germline ends. CDR3 coding DNA: TGTGCCACCAGCAGGAGGGGGACGGGCTATAATTCACCCCTCCACTTT. This translates into CATSRRGTGYNSPLHF.

J is TRBJ1-3 and V is TRBV6-6, with D tentatively TRBD1 (5 bases). The CDR3 contains 18 residues. V lost 5 bases and J lost 0, with 20 bases in between. Germline-derived CDR1 and CDR2 are MNHNY and SVGAGI (reference sequence). The CDR3, as DNA: TGTGCCAGCAGTCTAGGTGGTCGGGGGTCTGACTCTGGAAACACCATATATTTT. Translation: CASSLGGRGSDSGNTIYF.

The gene calls are TRBV24-1 and TRBJ2-3, with TRBD2 matching over 7 bases. The V segment lost 4 bases and the J segment 4 bases; nucleotides outside the gene matches: 7. Looked up from germline, CDR1 is KGHDR and CDR2 is SFDVKD. The CDR3 spans 15 residues. The CDR3 spells CATSEPTSSPDTQYF. The CDR3 nucleotides read TGTGCCACCAGTGAACCGACTAGCTCCCCAGATACGCAGTATTTT.

This clone occurred once. The chain joins TRBV11-3 to TRBJ2-6, with a weak D call TRBD2 (6 bases). Germline V lookup: CDR1 SGHNT, CDR2 YENEEA. The V and J ends lost 0 bases and 4 bases respectively, with 13 bases between them. This CDR3 is 17 amino acids long. The CDR3 reads CASSLDAGLVGANVLTF. The CDR3 DNA is TGTGCCAGCAGCTTAGATGCGGGGTTAGTGGGGGCCAACGTCCTGACTTTC. Variable domain in full (rest from reference TRBV11-3 and TRBJ2-6): EAGVVQSPRYKIIEKKQPVAFWCNPISGHNTLYWYLQNLGQGPELLIRYENEEAVDDSQLPKDRFSAERLKGVDSTLKIQPAELGDSAVYLCASSLDAGLVGANVLTFGAGSRLTVL.

This chain uses TRBV7-8 with TRBJ1-3; D call uncertain. This CDR3 has 14 residues. The germline V and J ends were trimmed by 3 bases and 0 bases, with 6 bases remaining between them. The germline V gene has CDR1 SGHVS and CDR2 FQNEAQ. The CDR3 loop is CASSLRDSGNTIYF. The DNA of the CDR3 is TGTGCCAGCAGCTTGCGGGACTCTGGAAACACCATATATTTT.

The chain links TRBV4-3 to TRBJ1-2; D remains ambiguous. Trimming removed 1 base from V and 4 bases from J, with 13 bases in between. Per the germline V gene, CDR1 is LGHNA and CDR2 is YSLEER. This CDR3 comprises 15 residues. CDR3 DNA: TGCGCCAGCAGCCAAGCGGGAGTAGGAATCTATGGCTACACCTTC. Residues: CASSQAGVGIYGYTF.

This clone came up once. V and J are TRBV5-5 and TRBJ1-1; D uncertain. The germline V and J ends were trimmed by 2 bases and 2 bases, with 4 bases remaining between them. The germline V gene has CDR1 SGHKS and CDR2 YYEKEE (reference sequence). The CDR3 has 12 amino acids. The DNA of the CDR3 is TGTGCCAGCAGCTTCAAAAACACTGAAGCTTTCTTT. Encoded protein: CASSFKNTEAFF.

The J gene is TRBJ2-5, the V gene TRBV19; possible D gene TRBD1, 6 bases. The CDR3 length is 16 residues. Germline assignment: CDR1 LNHDA and CDR2 SQIVND (reference sequence). Trimming shortened V by 5 bases and J by 0 bases, and 16 bases separated the two germline ends. The CDR3 is CASSHSRGTHQETQYF. DNA for the CDR3: TGTGCCAGTAGTCACTCCCGTGGGACACACCAAGAGACCCAGTACTTC.

The chain carries TRBV13 and TRBJ2-2; a weak D match, TRBD2 (6 bases). This CDR3 contains 16 residues. The V gene's germline CDR1 is PRHDT and CDR2 FYEKMQ (reference sequence). The V and J ends lost 1 base and 6 bases respectively, with 15 bases between them. CDR3 sequence (DNA): TGTGCCAGCAGCTTAGCGCCTAGCGAGGTAGCCGGGGAGCTGTTTTTT. Its protein product is CASSLAPSEVAGELFF.

The rearrangement links TRBV11-2 to TRBJ2-1; 7 bases agree with TRBD2. This CDR3 has 15 amino acids. Germline values: CDR1 SGHAT, CDR2 FQNNGV. Unmatched junction bases numbered 11, after V lost 3 bases and J lost 9 bases. The CDR3: CASSFGLAAGTEQFF. In DNA, the CDR3 is TGTGCCAGCAGCTTTGGGCTAGCGGCTGGGACTGAGCAGTTCTTC.

The rearrangement uses TRBV4-3 and TRBJ1-2, with D maybe TRBD1 (6 bases). This CDR3 contains 16 residues. Looked up from germline, CDR1 is LGHNA and CDR2 is YSLEER. V was pared by 0 bases and J by 4 bases, with 15 bases between. In nucleotides, the CDR3 is TGCGCCAGCAGCCAAGAGCCGGGGATGACAGGCTATGGCTACACCTTC. Translating gives CASSQEPGMTGYGYTF.

This clone was detected only once. The chain couples TRBV5-6 to TRBJ2-7, with 10 bases matching TRBD1. Germline V gene data show CDR1 as SGHDT and CDR2 as YYEEEE. CDR3 length: 16 residues. Trimming cost V 4 bases and J 4 bases; bases outside gene matches: 11. The CDR3 DNA sequence: TGTGCCAGCAGCGGCACCGGACAGGGGGGGCCATACGAGCAGTACTTC. Its translation is CASSGTGQGGPYEQYF.